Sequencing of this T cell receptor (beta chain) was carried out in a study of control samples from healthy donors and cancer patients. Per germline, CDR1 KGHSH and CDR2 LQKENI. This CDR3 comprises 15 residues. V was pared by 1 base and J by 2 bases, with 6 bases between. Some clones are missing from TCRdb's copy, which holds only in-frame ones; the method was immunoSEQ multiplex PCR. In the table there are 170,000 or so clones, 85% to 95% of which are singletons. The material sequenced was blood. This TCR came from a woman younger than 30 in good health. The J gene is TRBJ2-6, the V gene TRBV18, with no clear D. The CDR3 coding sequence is TGTGCCAGCTCACCACGGGTAGCTGGGGCCAACGTCCTGACTTTC. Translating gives CASSPRVAGANVLTF.